The text below deals with one TCR beta chain. The antigen is undetermined. This specimen belongs to a study of brain T cells in children with intractable seizures. CDR3 size: 16 residues. CDR1 and CDR2 from the germline V gene are SGHDN and FVKESK. V lost 3 bases and J 7 bases, leaving 19 bases between the germline ends. Sequencing used immunoSEQ multiplex PCR; TCRdb keeps in-frame clones, though not all of them. The sample holds about 20,000 clones, 90% to 95% seen once. General study findings and limits: Pre-surgery blood may have been undersampled, hiding some clones. Viral specificity was inferred only from CDR3 similarity; HCMV serostatus was unknown.

The sequenced cases were selected for having the highest brain T cell transcript signatures. Specimen: peripheral blood, collected at surgery. The V call is TRBV14, the J call TRBJ1-3; D is unresolved. The origin of this receptor is a boy between 10 and 17 years old with focal cortical dysplasia and intractable seizures. The CDR3 reads CASSQVFYGIGNTIYF. The CDR3 region has the DNA TGTGCCAGCAGCCAGGTATTCTACGGGATAGGCAACACCATATATTTT.